This T cell receptor beta chain was recorded in a study of cytomegalovirus exposure and HLA in healthy donors. 60 Vbeta and 13 Jbeta primers were used in PCR. Sequencing used immunoSEQ multiplex PCR; TCRdb keeps in-frame clones, though not all of them. Of roughly 180,000 clones in the sample, approximately 81% were seen once. In germline, CDR1 is LNHDA, CDR2 SQIVND (reference sequence). This CDR3 contains 17 residues. V trimming: 1 base; J trimming: 5 bases; junction bases outside the gene matches: 9. The chain recombines TRBV19 with TRBJ2-5; 11 bases match TRBD2. This TCR was recovered from a male donor in good health and CMV-seronegative. The sample taken for sequencing was PBMCs. In DNA form, the CDR3 reads TGTGCCAGTAGTATAGGCGGACTAGCGGGCGGGCCTGAGACCCAGTACTTC. This encodes CASSIGGLAGGPETQYF. Together with reference TRBV19 and TRBJ2-5, the CDR3 gives the full variable domain: DGGITQSPKYLFRKEGQNVTLSCEQNLNHDAMYWYRQDPGQGLRLIYYSQIVNDFQKGDIAEGYSVSREKKESFPLTVTSAQKNPTAFYLCASSIGGLAGGPETQYFGPGTRLLVL.